This T cell receptor beta chain was obtained from a study of human T cells and chemical hapten exposure. The time point is: patch test 1, 2 weeks after DPC sensitization. Treatment noted: therapeutic diphenylcyclopropenone sensitization with weekly scalp DPC. TCRdb called the RACE reads again in MiXCR, with one record for every CDR3 protein. The sample carries roughly 45,000 distinct CDR3 sequences, 9.3% recorded once. The CDR3 loop spans 13 amino acids. The V end lost 7 bases, the J end lost 5 bases, and 14 bases lay between the germline ends. Germline CDR1 reads SQVTM; CDR2 reads ANQGSEA. Here the sequenced sample was whole blood, taken in connection with sensitization to the hapten diphenylcyclopropenone (DPC). This receptor was taken from a woman in her fifties or sixties with alopecia areata. Some clones in this sample may be carry-over from other donors' samples. The V call is TRBV29-1, the J call TRBJ1-4; D not resolved. The CDR3 DNA is TGCAGCGCATCGGGGAGTATGAATGAAAAACTGTTTTTT. The encoded protein is CSASGSMNEKLFF.